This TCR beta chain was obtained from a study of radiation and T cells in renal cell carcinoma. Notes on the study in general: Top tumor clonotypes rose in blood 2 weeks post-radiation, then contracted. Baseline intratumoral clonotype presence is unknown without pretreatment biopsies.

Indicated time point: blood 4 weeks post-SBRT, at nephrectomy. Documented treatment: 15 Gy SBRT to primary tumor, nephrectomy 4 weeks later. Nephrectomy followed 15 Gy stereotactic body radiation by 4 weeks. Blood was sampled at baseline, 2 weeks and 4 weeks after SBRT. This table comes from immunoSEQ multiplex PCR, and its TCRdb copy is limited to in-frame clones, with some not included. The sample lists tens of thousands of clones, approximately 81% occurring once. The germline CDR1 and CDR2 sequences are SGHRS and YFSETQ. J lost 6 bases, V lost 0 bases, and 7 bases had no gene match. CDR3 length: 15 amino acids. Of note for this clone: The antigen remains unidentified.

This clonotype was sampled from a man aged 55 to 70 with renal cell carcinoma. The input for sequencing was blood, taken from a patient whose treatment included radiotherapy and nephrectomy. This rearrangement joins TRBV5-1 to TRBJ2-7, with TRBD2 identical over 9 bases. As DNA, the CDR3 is TGCGCCAGCAGCTTGGGACTAGCGGACGTACGCGAGCAGTACTTC. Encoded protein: CASSLGLADVREQYF.